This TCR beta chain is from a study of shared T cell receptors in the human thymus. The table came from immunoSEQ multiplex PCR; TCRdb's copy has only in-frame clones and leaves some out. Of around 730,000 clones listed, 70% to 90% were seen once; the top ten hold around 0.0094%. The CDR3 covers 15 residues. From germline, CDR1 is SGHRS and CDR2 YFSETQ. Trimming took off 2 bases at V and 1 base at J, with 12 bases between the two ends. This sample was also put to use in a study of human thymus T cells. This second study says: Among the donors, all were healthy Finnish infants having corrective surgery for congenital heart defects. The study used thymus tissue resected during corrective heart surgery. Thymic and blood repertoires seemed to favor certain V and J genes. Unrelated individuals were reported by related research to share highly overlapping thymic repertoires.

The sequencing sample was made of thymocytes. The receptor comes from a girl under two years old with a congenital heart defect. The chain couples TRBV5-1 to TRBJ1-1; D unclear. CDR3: CASSFTEPPNTEAFF. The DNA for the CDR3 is TGCGCCAGCAGCTTCACGGAGCCACCGAACACTGAAGCTTTCTTT.